This is a list of T cell receptor beta chains from one sample in a study of cytomegalovirus exposure and HLA in healthy donors. TCRdb's copy holds only in-frame clones and misses some; the assay was immunoSEQ multiplex PCR. The table shows 140,000 to 150,000 clones, with about 75% occurring only once. Source material: PBMCs. The receptors here all came from a woman in her thirties in good health and CMV-seronegative. The CDR3 runs from the conserved cysteine through the conserved F or W. A D gene is named only where the DNA matches it firmly. Rows may omit the clone size; those that give it use once, few, many or a size class.

v_call	j_call	clone_size	d_call	cdr3_nt	cdr3_aa
TRBV19	TRBJ1-5	-	TRBD1	TGTGCCAGTACCCATCGGACAGGGGGTCAGCCCCAGCATTTT	CASTHRTGGQPQHF
TRBV5-5	TRBJ1-4	once	TRBD1	TGTGCCAGCAGCTTAGGACAGGTTAATGAAAAACTGTTTTTT	CASSLGQVNEKLFF
TRBV5-1	TRBJ2-2	-	-	TGCGCCAGCAGCTTGACTGCTCGTCTGTACACCGGGGAGCTGTTTTTT	CASSLTARLYTGELFF
TRBV5-1	TRBJ2-1	-	TRBD1	TGCGCCAGCAGCTTGGACAGGGGCCGTCAATCCTACAATGAGCAGTTCTTC	CASSLDRGRQSYNEQFF
TRBV9	TRBJ1-6	once	-	TGTGCCAGCAGCGTAGAGGGGGGGAGAGGAACTTCACCCCTCCACTTT	CASSVEGGRGTSPLHF
TRBV27	TRBJ1-5	-	TRBD1	TGTGCCAGCAGTTTAATCGGACAGGGTGATCAGCCCCAGCATTTT	CASSLIGQGDQPQHF
TRBV7-9	TRBJ1-2	-	-	TGTGCCAGCAGCCCGGACATCTATGGCTACACCTTC	CASSPDIYGYTF
TRBV5-4	TRBJ1-2	-	-	TGTGCCAGCAGCTCCACGGTAGGCGGGGGCTATGGCTACACCTTC	CASSSTVGGGYGYTF
TRBV30	TRBJ2-7	-	-	TGTGCCGGACAAGGAGGGGACGGAGGACGCTACGAGCAGTACTTC	CAGQGGDGGRYEQYF
TRBV21-1	TRBJ2-3	-	-	TGTGCCAGCAGCAAAGATGGCAAGGGGGCGGCCTGCACAGATACGCAGTATTTT	CASSKDGKGAACTDTQYF
TRBV15	TRBJ2-5	-	-	TGTGCCACTAAGCAGGGGGGCGCTTGGGGAGAGACCCAGTACTTC	CATKQGGAWGETQYF
TRBV19	TRBJ1-2	-	TRBD1	TGTGCCAGTAGTATCAACAGGGGGACCTATGGCTACACCTTC	CASSINRGTYGYTF
TRBV5-6	TRBJ1-1	-	-	TGTGCCAGCAGCCTCCGAGGGGGGGGGTACGGCACTGAAGCTTTCTTT	CASSLRGGGYGTEAFF
TRBV13	TRBJ1-6	-	-	TGTGCCAGCAGCTTAAGGCTTGGGCAGAATTCACCCCTCCACTTT	CASSLRLGQNSPLHF
TRBV5-1	TRBJ2-5	-	-	TGCGCCACCTCTCCCCTCGCGGGCCAAGAGACCCAGTACTTC	CATSPLAGQETQYF
TRBV6-5	TRBJ2-5	once	TRBD1	TGTGCCAGCAGTTGGACAGGGCGCGGGGAGACCCAGTACTTC	CASSWTGRGETQYF
TRBV10-2	TRBJ2-5	-	TRBD2	TGCGCCAGCAGTGAGATAAGAAGCGGGGGTGGGACCCAGTACTTC	CASSEIRSGGGTQYF
TRBV11-2	TRBJ2-1	-	-	TGTGCCAGCAGCCCTCGAGTGGCGGGAAACAATGAGCAGTTCTTC	CASSPRVAGNNEQFF
TRBV5-1	TRBJ2-7	-	-	TGCGCCAGCAGCCCCACAGGGAGCTCCTACGAGCAGTACTTC	CASSPTGSSYEQYF
TRBV18	TRBJ1-1	-	-	TGTGCCAGCTCAGGGCAGGGGCTCACTGAAGCTTTCTTT	CASSGQGLTEAFF
TRBV5-4	TRBJ1-2	-	-	TGTGCCAGCAGCTTAGTCTCAGGGGATGGCTACACCTTC	CASSLVSGDGYTF
TRBV11-1	TRBJ1-1	-	-	TGTGCCAGCAGCTCGGGACTGTGGAACACTGAAGCTTTCTTT	CASSSGLWNTEAFF
TRBV4-2	TRBJ1-2	few	TRBD1	TGTGCCAGCTCACTATCAACAGGGGGCGGCTACACCTTC	CASSLSTGGGYTF
TRBV25-1	TRBJ1-2	few	-	TGTGCCAGCAGTGAACGGGGTTGGGGCTACACCTTC	CASSERGWGYTF
TRBV30	TRBJ2-3	-	-	TGTGCCTGGAGTGTTGGGGGGGCTAGCACAGATACGCAGTATTTT	CAWSVGGASTDTQYF
TRBV11-3	TRBJ1-1	-	-	TGTGCCAGCAGCCGGACACAGAACACTGAAGCTTTCTTT	CASSRTQNTEAFF
TRBV18	TRBJ1-1	few	-	TGTGCCAGCTCTGTGACAGGCTTGAACACTGAAGCTTTCTTT	CASSVTGLNTEAFF
TRBV13	TRBJ2-3	once	TRBD2	TGTGCCAGCAGCTCCCAAGCGGGGCCGGCAAGCACAGATACGCAGTATTTT	CASSSQAGPASTDTQYF
TRBV18	TRBJ1-3	-	TRBD1	TGTGCCAGCTCACCGCAACAGGGGACCTCTGGAAACACCATATATTTT	CASSPQQGTSGNTIYF
TRBV19	TRBJ1-6	-	TRBD1	TGTGCCAGTAGGGGGACAGGGATAGGCAATTCACCCCTCCACTTT	CASRGTGIGNSPLHF
TRBV5-4	TRBJ2-3	-	-	TGTGCCAGCAGCTTGGAAGGGACAAGAGGGTTTACGCAGTATTTT	CASSLEGTRGFTQYF
TRBV4-2	TRBJ1-1	-	TRBD1	TGTGCCAGCAGCCTAGGGACAGGGATTAAGGACACTGAAGCTTTCTTT	CASSLGTGIKDTEAFF
TRBV6-5	TRBJ1-1	-	-	TGTGCCAGCACCGCGGACAGACTGAACACTGAAGCTTTCTTT	CASTADRLNTEAFF
TRBV7-9	TRBJ1-1	-	TRBD1	TGTGCCAGCAGCCCCCAGCAAGGCAGGACAGGGAACACTGAAGCTTTCTTT	CASSPQQGRTGNTEAFF
TRBV5-1	TRBJ1-5	-	-	TGCGCCAGCAGCTTGGTGGGGGCAGAGGGTCAGCCCCAGCATTTT	CASSLVGAEGQPQHF
TRBV18	TRBJ1-1	-	-	TGTGCCAGCTCACCGGACCAAAGGGGGAACACTGAAGCTTTCTTT	CASSPDQRGNTEAFF
TRBV7-6	TRBJ1-2	-	TRBD1	TGTGCCAGCAGTAGGGACAGAGATGGCTACACCTTC	CASSRDRDGYTF
TRBV6-5	TRBJ2-7	once	TRBD1	TGTGCCAGCAGTTACCCCGCAACAGGGGGCTACGAGCAGTACTTC	CASSYPATGGYEQYF
TRBV9	TRBJ1-1	-	-	TGTGCCAGCAGCCCCGGGGGGGAGGCCCTAATTAACACTGAAGCTTTCTTT	CASSPGGEALINTEAFF
TRBV27	TRBJ2-7	few	TRBD1	TGTGCCAGCCCTACTGGGGACAGGGGGGCCTACGAGCAGTACTTC	CASPTGDRGAYEQYF
TRBV5-5	TRBJ1-2	-	TRBD1	TGTGCCAGTACGCTAGACAGGGTGGTTGGCTACACCTTC	CASTLDRVVGYTF
TRBV19	TRBJ2-7	-	TRBD1	TGTGCCAGTACCGGACAGGGCCAGGGCGAGCAGTACTTC	CASTGQGQGEQYF
TRBV19	TRBJ2-5	-	TRBD1	TGTGCCAGTAGTTTGAGGGGACAGGGAGCGACGGAGACCCAGTACTTC	CASSLRGQGATETQYF
TRBV29-1	TRBJ1-1	-	TRBD1	TGCAGCGTTGAAGGGGGACAGGGTGGCACTGAAGCTTTCTTT	CSVEGGQGGTEAFF
TRBV6-1	TRBJ1-1	-	-	TGTGCCAGCAGTGAAGCGGAAGACAGGTCTGAAGCTTTCTTT	CASSEAEDRSEAFF
TRBV2	TRBJ1-2	few	TRBD1	TGTGCCAGCAGTGAATTAGTAGGGACAGGGTACAATGGCTACACCTTC	CASSELVGTGYNGYTF
TRBV19	TRBJ1-1	-	TRBD1	TGTGCCAGTAGTATCAGGGGGGCCGCAGCTGAAGCTTTCTTT	CASSIRGAAAEAFF
TRBV2	TRBJ1-1	few	-	TGTGCCAGCAGGTCTAGGGAGGGCACTGAAGCTTTCTTT	CASRSREGTEAFF
TRBV5-1	TRBJ2-7	-	TRBD1	TGCGCCAGCAGCTTCTGGACAGGCCTGAACTACGAGCAGTACTTC	CASSFWTGLNYEQYF
TRBV5-5	TRBJ2-5	-	TRBD2	TGTGCCAGCAGCACGGGACTAGCGGTGGGAGAGACCCAGTACTTC	CASSTGLAVGETQYF
TRBV5-1	TRBJ1-1	-	-	TGCGCCAGCGGTCGGGGGGGCATGAACACTGAAGCTTTCTTT	CASGRGGMNTEAFF
TRBV18	TRBJ2-3	-	-	TGTGCCAGCTCACCACTCCCAACAGATACGCAGTATTTT	CASSPLPTDTQYF
TRBV5-1	TRBJ2-7	-	TRBD2	TGCGCCAGCGGACTAGCGGGGGGCTACGAGCAGTACTTC	CASGLAGGYEQYF
TRBV4-1	TRBJ1-5	-	TRBD1	TGCGCCAGCAGCCAAGATCAAAGGGGGCCCTTATATCAGCCCCAGCATTTT	CASSQDQRGPLYQPQHF
TRBV30	TRBJ2-3	-	TRBD2	TGTGCCTGGAGTGCGGGACTAGCGGGGGGGGCAGATACGCAGTATTTT	CAWSAGLAGGADTQYF
TRBV5-1	TRBJ2-7	-	-	TGCGCCAGCAGCCCCCGGCGCGGGGATTTCACCTACGAGCAGTACTTC	CASSPRRGDFTYEQYF
TRBV6-5	TRBJ1-2	few	TRBD1	TGTGCCAGCAGTTACAGACAGGGGGTCTCTGGCTACACCTTC	CASSYRQGVSGYTF
TRBV19	TRBJ1-2	-	TRBD1	TGTGCCAGTTCCCTTACTCGGGGACAGGGATCAGACTATGGCTACACCTTC	CASSLTRGQGSDYGYTF
TRBV5-5	TRBJ2-7	-	-	TGTGCCAGCAGCTTCAACGATGGGGCAAGGCTCAACGAGCAGTACTTC	CASSFNDGARLNEQYF
TRBV7-9	TRBJ2-7	-	-	TGTGCCAGCAGCTTAGTTAGCTCGAATAGGATCTACGAGCAGTACTTC	CASSLVSSNRIYEQYF